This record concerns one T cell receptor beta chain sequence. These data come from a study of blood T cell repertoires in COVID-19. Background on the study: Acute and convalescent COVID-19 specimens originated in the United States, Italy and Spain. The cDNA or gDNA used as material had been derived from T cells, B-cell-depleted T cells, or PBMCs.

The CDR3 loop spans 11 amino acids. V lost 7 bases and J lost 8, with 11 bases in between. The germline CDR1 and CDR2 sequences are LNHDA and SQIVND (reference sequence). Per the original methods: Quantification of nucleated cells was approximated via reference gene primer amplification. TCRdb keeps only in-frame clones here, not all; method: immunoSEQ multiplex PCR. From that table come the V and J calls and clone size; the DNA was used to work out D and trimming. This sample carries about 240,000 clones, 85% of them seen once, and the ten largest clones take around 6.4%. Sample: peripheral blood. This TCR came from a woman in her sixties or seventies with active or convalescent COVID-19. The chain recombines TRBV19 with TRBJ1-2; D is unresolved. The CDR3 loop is CASNPGAGYTF. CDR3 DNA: TGTGCCAGTAACCCTGGAGCCGGCTACACCTTC.